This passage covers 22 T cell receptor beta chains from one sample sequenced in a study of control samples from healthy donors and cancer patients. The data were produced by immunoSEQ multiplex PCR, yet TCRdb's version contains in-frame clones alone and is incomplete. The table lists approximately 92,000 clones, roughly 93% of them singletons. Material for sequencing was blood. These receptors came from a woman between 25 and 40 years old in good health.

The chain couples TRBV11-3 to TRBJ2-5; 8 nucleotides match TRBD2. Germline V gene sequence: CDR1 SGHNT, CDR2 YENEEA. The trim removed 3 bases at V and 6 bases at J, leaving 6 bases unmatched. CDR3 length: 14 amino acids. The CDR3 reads CASSFTGGPQTQYF. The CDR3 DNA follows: TGTGCCAGCAGCTTCACGGGAGGGCCTCAGACCCAGTACTTC.

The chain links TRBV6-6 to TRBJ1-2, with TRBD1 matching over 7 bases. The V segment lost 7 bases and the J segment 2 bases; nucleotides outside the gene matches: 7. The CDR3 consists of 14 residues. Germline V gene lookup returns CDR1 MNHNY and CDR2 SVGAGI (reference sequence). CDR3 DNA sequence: TGTGCCAGCAACATGGACAGGTCGAACTATGGCTACACCTTC. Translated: CASNMDRSNYGYTF.

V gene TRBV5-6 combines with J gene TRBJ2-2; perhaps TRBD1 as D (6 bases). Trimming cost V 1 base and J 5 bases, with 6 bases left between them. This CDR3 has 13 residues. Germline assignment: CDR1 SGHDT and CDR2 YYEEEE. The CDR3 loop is CASSLTGTGELFF. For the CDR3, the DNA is TGTGCCAGCAGCTTGACAGGGACCGGGGAGCTGTTTTTT.

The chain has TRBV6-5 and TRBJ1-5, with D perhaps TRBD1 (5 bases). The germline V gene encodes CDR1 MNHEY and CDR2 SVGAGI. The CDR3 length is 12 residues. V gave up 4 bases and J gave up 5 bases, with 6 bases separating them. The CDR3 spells CASSWDHQPQHF. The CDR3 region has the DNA TGTGCCAGCAGTTGGGACCATCAGCCCCAGCATTTT.

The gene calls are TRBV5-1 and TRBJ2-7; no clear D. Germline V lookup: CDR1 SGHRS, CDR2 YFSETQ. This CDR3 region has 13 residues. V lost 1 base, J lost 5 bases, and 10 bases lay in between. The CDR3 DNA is TGCGCCAGCAGCTTGAACGGGCTTAACGAGCAGTACTTC. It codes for CASSLNGLNEQYF. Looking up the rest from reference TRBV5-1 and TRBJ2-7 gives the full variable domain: KAGVTQTPRYLIKTRGQQVTLSCSPISGHRSVSWYQQTPGQGLQFLFEYFSETQRNKGNFPGRFSGRQFSNSRSEMNVSTLELGDSALYLCASSLNGLNEQYFGPGTRLTVT.

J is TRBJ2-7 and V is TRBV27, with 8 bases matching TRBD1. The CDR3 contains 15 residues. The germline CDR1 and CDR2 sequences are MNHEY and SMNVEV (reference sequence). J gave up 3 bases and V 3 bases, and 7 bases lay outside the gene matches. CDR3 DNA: TGTGCCAGCAGTTTGCAGGGGGACAGGTACTACGAGCAGTACTTC. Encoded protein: CASSLQGDRYYEQYF.

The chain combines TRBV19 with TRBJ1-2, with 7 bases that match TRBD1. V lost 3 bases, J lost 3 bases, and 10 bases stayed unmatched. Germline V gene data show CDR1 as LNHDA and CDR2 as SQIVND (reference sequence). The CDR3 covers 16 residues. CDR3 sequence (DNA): TGTGCCAGTAGTATCGGAAAAGGGGGCGCATACTATGGCTACACCTTC. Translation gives CASSIGKGGAYYGYTF.

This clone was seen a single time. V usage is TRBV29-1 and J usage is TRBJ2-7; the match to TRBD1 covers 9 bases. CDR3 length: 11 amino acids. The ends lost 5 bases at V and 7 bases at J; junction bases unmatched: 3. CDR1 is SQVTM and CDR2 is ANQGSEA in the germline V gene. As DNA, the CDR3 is TGCAGCGTTAGACAGGGGGGTGAGCAGTACTTC. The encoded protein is CSVRQGGEQYF.

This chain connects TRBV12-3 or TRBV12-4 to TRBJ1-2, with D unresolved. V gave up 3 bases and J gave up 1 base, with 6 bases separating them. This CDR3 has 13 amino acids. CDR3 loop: CASSFSNNYGYTF. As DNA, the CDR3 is TGTGCCAGCAGTTTCAGCAATAACTATGGCTACACCTTC.

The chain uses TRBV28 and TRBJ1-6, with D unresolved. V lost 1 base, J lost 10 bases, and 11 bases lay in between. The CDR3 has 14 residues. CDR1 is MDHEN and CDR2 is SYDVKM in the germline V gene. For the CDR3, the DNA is TGTGCCAGCAGTTTATCTCTCGGAGGGTCACCCCTCCACTTT. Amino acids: CASSLSLGGSPLHF.

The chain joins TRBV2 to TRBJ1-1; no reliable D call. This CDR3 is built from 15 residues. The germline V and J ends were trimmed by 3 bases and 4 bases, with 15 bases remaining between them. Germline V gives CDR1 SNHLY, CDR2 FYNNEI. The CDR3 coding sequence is TGTGCCAGCAGTGATCAAAGGCCCTCTAGCACTGAAGCTTTCTTT. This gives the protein CASSDQRPSSTEAFF. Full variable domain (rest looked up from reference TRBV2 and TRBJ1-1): EPEVTQTPSHQVTQMGQEVILRCVPISNHLYFYWYRQILGQKVEFLVSFYNNEISEKSEIFDDQFSVERPDGSNFTLKIRSTKLEDSAMYFCASSDQRPSSTEAFFGQGTRLTVV.

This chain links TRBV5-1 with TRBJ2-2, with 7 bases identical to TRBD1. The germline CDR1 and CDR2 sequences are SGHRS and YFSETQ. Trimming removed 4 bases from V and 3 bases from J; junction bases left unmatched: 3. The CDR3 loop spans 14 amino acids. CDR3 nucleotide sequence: TGCGCCAGCAGCGGGGGACAGCACACCGGGGAGCTGTTTTTT. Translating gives CASSGGQHTGELFF.

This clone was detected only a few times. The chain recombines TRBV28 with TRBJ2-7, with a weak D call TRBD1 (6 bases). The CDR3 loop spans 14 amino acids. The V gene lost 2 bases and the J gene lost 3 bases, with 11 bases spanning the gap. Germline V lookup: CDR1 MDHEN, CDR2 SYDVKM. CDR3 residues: CASSLRGQVYEQYF. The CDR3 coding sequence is TGTGCCAGCAGTTTAAGGGGACAAGTCTACGAGCAGTACTTC.

CDR3 sequence: CASSIEGRPNQPQHF. As DNA, the CDR3 is TGTGCCAGTAGTATAGAGGGACGGCCCAATCAGCCCCAGCATTTT. The gene calls are TRBV19 and TRBJ1-5, with a possible D match to TRBD1 (5 bases). Deletions cut 0 bases from V and 3 bases from J, with 9 bases between. The CDR3 has 15 amino acids. Germline V gives CDR1 LNHDA, CDR2 SQIVND (reference sequence). Drawing the rest from reference TRBV19 and TRBJ1-5, the complete variable domain is DGGITQSPKYLFRKEGQNVTLSCEQNLNHDAMYWYRQDPGQGLRLIYYSQIVNDFQKGDIAEGYSVSREKKESFPLTVTSAQKNPTAFYLCASSIEGRPNQPQHFGDGTRLSIL.

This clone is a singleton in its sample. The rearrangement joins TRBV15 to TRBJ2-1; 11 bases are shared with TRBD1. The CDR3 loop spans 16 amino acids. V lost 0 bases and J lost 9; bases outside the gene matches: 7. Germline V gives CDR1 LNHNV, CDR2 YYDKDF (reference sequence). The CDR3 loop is CATSRDPGTGGPEQFF. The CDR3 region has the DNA TGTGCCACCAGCAGAGATCCCGGGACAGGGGGTCCTGAGCAGTTCTTC. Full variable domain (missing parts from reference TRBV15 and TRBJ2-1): DAMVIQNPRYQVTQFGKPVTLSCSQTLNHNVMYWYQQKSSQAPKLLFHYYDKDFNNEADTPDNFQSRRPNTSFCFLDIRSPGLGDTAMYLCATSRDPGTGGPEQFFGPGTRLTVL.

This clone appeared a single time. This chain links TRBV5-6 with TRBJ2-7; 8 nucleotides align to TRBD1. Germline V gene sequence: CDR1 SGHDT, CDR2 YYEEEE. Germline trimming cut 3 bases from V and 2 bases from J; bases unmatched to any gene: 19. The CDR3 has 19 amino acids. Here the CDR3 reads CASSSYNPGTGGFAYEQYF. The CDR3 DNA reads TGTGCCAGCAGCTCCTACAACCCCGGTACAGGGGGTTTCGCCTACGAGCAGTACTTC.

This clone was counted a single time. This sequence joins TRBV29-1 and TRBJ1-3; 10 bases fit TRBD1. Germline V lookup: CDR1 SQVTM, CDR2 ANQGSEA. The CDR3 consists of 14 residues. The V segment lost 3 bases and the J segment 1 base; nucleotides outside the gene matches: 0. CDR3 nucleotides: TGCAGCGTTGAGGGACAGGGGTCTGGAAACACCATATATTTT. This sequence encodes CSVEGQGSGNTIYF.

CDR3: CATNPRDRGHSPYEQYF. CDR3 coding DNA: TGTGCCACGAACCCCCGGGACAGGGGGCATAGTCCCTACGAGCAGTACTTC. This rearrangement joins TRBV10-3 to TRBJ2-7; 12 nucleotides match TRBD1. The length of the CDR3 is 17 residues. Germline CDR1 reads ENHRY; CDR2 reads SYGVKD. With 10 bases clipped from V and 2 bases from J, the junction kept 15 bases outside the gene matches.

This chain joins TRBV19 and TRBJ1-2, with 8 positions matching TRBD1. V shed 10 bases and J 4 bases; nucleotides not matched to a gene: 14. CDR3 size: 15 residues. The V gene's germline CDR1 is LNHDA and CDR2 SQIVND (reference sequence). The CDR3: CATQPRDRGSYGYTF. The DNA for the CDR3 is TGTGCCACCCAACCCAGAGACAGGGGCTCCTATGGCTACACCTTC.

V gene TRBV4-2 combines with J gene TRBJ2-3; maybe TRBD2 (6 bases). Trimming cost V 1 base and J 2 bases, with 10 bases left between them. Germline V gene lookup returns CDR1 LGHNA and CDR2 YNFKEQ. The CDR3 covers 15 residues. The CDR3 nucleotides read TGTGCCAGCAGCCAAGTGGGAGGTTCCACAGATACGCAGTATTTT. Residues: CASSQVGGSTDTQYF.

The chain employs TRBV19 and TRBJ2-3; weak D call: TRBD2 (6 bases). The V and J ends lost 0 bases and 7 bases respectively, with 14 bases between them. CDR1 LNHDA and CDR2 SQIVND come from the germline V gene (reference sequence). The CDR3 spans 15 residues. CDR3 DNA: TGTGCCAGTAGTATAGACGAACTAGCTTCAAATACGCAGTATTTT. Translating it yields CASSIDELASNTQYF.

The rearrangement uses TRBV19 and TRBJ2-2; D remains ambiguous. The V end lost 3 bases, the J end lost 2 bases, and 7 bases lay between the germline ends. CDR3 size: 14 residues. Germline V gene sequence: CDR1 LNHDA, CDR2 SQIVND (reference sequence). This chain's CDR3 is CASSISTNTGELFF. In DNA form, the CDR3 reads TGTGCCAGTAGTATCTCGACCAACACCGGGGAGCTGTTTTTT.